This TCR beta chain was captured by sequencing in a study of metastatic and nonmetastatic thyroid tumors. TCRdb re-called the PCR reads through MiXCR. The sample contains tens of thousands of clones, 3.5% to 5% of which appear only once. This CDR3 is 14 amino acids long. From germline, CDR1 is DFQATT and CDR2 SNEGSKA (reference sequence). With 6 bases clipped from V and 6 bases from J, the junction kept 9 bases outside the gene matches. Thyroid surgery was preceded by no treatment in any patient. The chain combines TRBV20-1 with TRBJ2-7; 12 bases fit TRBD2. Sequencing was carried out using blood. This TCR came from a female donor with papillary thyroid cancer or a benign thyroid nodule (not recorded which). Some clones in this sample may be carry-over from other donors' samples. This CDR3 reads CSAGQTSGSFEQYF. The CDR3 nucleotides read TGCAGTGCGGGACAGACTAGCGGGAGCTTCGAGCAGTACTTC.